This is a list of T cell receptor beta chains from one sample in a study of CD8 T cells in Susac syndrome. MiXCR was run by TCRdb on the immunoSEQ multiplex PCR reads, yielding one entry per CDR3 protein. The table has more than 70,000 distinct CDR3 sequences, approximately 92% seen once. Sequenced: CD8+ T cells from PBMCs. All receptors come from a human donor in good health. CDR3s include the opening cysteine and the closing phenylalanine or tryptophan. D genes are given only for firm matches. Some rows have no size entry. The others give once, few or many, or a class for an expanded clone.

>TRBV14|TRBJ1-5|TRBD1|.
CASSQDLTGRDQPQHF
TGTGCCAGCAGCCAAGACTTGACAGGGAGGGACCAGCCCCAGCATTTT
>TRBV6-6|TRBJ2-7|TRBD1|.
CASSYTNRQGRYEQYF
TGTGCCAGCAGTTACACCAATCGACAGGGAAGGTACGAGCAGTACTTC
>TRBV19|TRBJ2-1|TRBD2|.
CASSISASGGNEQFF
TGTGCCAGTAGTATTTCGGCTAGCGGGGGCAATGAGCAGTTCTTC
>TRBV7-8|TRBJ2-5|TRBD1|.
CASSWGAGQGQETQYF
TGTGCCAGCAGCTGGGGGGCGGGACAGGGACAAGAGACCCAGTACTTC
>TRBV2|TRBJ2-3|.|.
CASSEVAGTDTQYF
TGTGCCAGCAGTGAAGTAGCTGGTACAGATACGCAGTATTTT
>TRBV4-1|TRBJ2-5|.|.
CASSQDRGQETQYF
TGCGCCAGCAGCCAAGACAGGGGCCAAGAGACCCAGTACTTC
>TRBV11-1|TRBJ1-6|.|.
CASSLRRRNSPLHF
TGTGCCAGCAGCTTAAGACGTCGTAATTCACCCCTCCACTTT
>TRBV3-1|TRBJ1-2|TRBD1|.
CASSPRDREKQYNGYTF
TGTGCCAGCAGCCCGCGGGACAGGGAGAAGCAGTATAATGGCTACACCTTC
>TRBV4-1|TRBJ2-1|.|.
CASSHIWTSRGEQFF
TGCGCCAGCAGCCATATCTGGACCTCGCGGGGTGAGCAGTTCTTC
>TRBV29-1|TRBJ2-7|.|.
CSVWGQTYEQYF
TGCAGCGTTTGGGGCCAGACCTACGAGCAGTACTTC
>TRBV7-9|TRBJ1-1|.|.
CASSLGLANTEAFF
TGTGCCAGCAGCTTGGGCCTTGCGAACACTGAAGCTTTCTTT
>TRBV2|TRBJ1-2|.|.
CASRPPGGAYGYTF
TGTGCCAGCAGGCCCCCGGGGGGGGCCTATGGCTACACCTTC
>TRBV28|TRBJ2-5|TRBD1|.
CASSPTGGETQYF
TGTGCCAGCAGTCCAACAGGGGGGGAGACCCAGTACTTC
>TRBV5-1|TRBJ2-1|TRBD2|.
CASSLGGGAYNEQFF
TGCGCCAGCAGCTTGGGCGGGGGGGCCTACAATGAGCAGTTCTTC
>TRBV25-1|TRBJ2-1|.|.
CASGQGEQFF
TGTGCCAGCGGCCAGGGTGAGCAGTTCTTC
>TRBV6-6|TRBJ1-1|.|.
CASSSGPWAFF
TGTGCCAGCAGTTCGGGACCCTGGGCTTTCTTT
>TRBV15|TRBJ2-3|TRBD1|.
CATSRGDGTATDTQYF
TGTGCCACCAGCAGAGGGGACGGGACAGCCACAGATACGCAGTATTTT
>TRBV6-6|TRBJ2-2|.|few
CASSYDSGTGELFF
TGTGCCAGCAGTTACGATTCGGGCACCGGGGAGCTGTTTTTT
>TRBV15|TRBJ2-1|.|.
CATSRVVGSYNEQFF
TGTGCCACCAGCAGAGTGGTGGGGTCCTACAATGAGCAGTTCTTC
>TRBV7-2|TRBJ2-3|TRBD2|.
CASSLGLAIDTQYF
TGTGCCAGCAGCTTGGGACTAGCAATAGATACGCAGTATTTT
>TRBV2|TRBJ1-2|.|.
CASSYRPTNYGYTF
TGTGCCAGCAGCTATAGACCGACTAACTATGGCTACACCTTC
>TRBV29-1|TRBJ2-7|TRBD1|.
CSVATGKSYEQYF
TGCAGCGTCGCGACAGGGAAATCCTACGAGCAGTACTTC
>TRBV29-1|TRBJ2-7|.|.
CSVEDTYEQYF
TGCAGCGTTGAAGATACCTACGAGCAGTACTTC
>TRBV27|TRBJ2-7|.|.
CASSLGQLYEQYF
TGTGCCAGCAGCCTCGGACAGCTCTACGAGCAGTACTTC
>TRBV7-9|TRBJ1-1|.|.
CASSLGQEAFF
TGTGCCAGCAGCTTAGGGCAGGAAGCTTTCTTT
>TRBV27|TRBJ2-2|TRBD1|.
CASSWGQGISGELFF
TGTGCCAGCAGTTGGGGACAGGGCATATCCGGGGAGCTGTTTTTT
>TRBV9|TRBJ1-1|.|.
CASSFSDANTEAFF
TGTGCCAGCAGCTTCTCTGATGCGAACACTGAAGCTTTCTTT